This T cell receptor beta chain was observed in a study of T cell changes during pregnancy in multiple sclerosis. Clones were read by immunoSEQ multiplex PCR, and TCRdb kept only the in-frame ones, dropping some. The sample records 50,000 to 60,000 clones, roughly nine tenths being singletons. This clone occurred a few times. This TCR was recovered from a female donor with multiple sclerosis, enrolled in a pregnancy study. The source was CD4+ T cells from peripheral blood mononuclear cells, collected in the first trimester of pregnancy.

The DNA of the CDR3 is TGTGCCAGCAGTCCCTCCCGACTAGCCTCCAGAGAGCAGTACTTC. This gives the protein CASSPSRLASREQYF. V and J are TRBV6-5 and TRBJ2-7; 7 bases line up with TRBD2. In germline, CDR1 is MNHEY, CDR2 SVGAGI. The CDR3 runs 15 residues. J was trimmed by 7 bases and V by 5 bases; bases with no gene match: 14.